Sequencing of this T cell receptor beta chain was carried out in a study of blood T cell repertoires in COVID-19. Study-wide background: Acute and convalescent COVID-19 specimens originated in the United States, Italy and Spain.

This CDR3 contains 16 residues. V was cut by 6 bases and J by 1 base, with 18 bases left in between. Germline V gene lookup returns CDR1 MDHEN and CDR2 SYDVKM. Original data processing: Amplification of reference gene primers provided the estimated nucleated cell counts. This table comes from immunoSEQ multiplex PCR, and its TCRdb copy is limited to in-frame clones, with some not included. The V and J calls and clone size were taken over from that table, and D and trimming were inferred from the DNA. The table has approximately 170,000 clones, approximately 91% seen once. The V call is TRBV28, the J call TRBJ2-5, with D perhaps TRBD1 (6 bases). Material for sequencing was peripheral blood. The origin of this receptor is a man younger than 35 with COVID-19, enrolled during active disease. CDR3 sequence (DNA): TGTGCCAGCAGCTCAACGCTCCGGGACACCCAAGAGACCCAGTACTTC. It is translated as CASSSTLRDTQETQYF.